This entry describes one T cell receptor beta chain. Its target is not known. Libraries were prepared by immunoSEQ multiplex PCR; TCRdb keeps only in-frame clonotypes and omits some of them. This sample has 20,000 or so clones, with approximately 70% found just once. This sample stems from a study of tumor-infiltrating lymphocytes in localized non-small cell lung cancer. Study observations and caveats: TCRbeta sequencing showed higher T cell infiltration in tumors than uninvolved lung. Different pieces of the same tissue were used for each assay.

The CDR3 spans 13 residues. V was shortened by 2 bases and J by 2 bases, with 8 bases between the two germline ends. Per the germline V gene, CDR1 is SGHDT and CDR2 is YYEEEE. The rearrangement uses TRBV5-6 and TRBJ2-7; D is uncertain. The sequence came from a human donor with non-small cell lung cancer. The sequencing sample was made of lung tumor tissue. For the CDR3, the DNA is TGTGCCAGCAGCTTTCGCGCCCCCTACGAGCAGTACTTC. Translation: CASSFRAPYEQYF.